This T cell receptor (beta chain) was captured by sequencing in a study of OX40 agonist ivuxolimab in advanced cancers. Study at large: Enrolled patients in dose escalation had cancers that were hepatocellular carcinoma, melanoma, renal cell or head and neck cancer. Whole-study findings and limits: Fewer expanded clones were found on average in CD4+ than in CD8+ T cells.

V dropped 1 base and J dropped 4 bases, with 8 bases sitting between them. The CDR3 has 13 amino acids. Germline V gives CDR1 GTSNPN, CDR2 SVGIG (reference sequence). In regard to this clone: The antigen is unknown.

TCRdb's table, derived via immunoSEQ multiplex PCR, lists solely in-frame clones and lacks some. The sample shows 90,000 to 95,000 clones, about 87% of them seen only once. This TCR was recovered from an adult with an advanced solid tumor such as melanoma, head and neck, liver or kidney cancer. This specimen was CD4+ or CD8+ T cells sorted from blood, taken in a trial of the OX40 agonist ivuxolimab. The chain has TRBV30 and TRBJ1-5, with D possibly TRBD1 on 5 matching bases. In nucleotides, the CDR3 is TGTGCCTGGAGTGCAGGGAGAAATCAGCCCCAGCATTTT. Its translation: CAWSAGRNQPQHF.